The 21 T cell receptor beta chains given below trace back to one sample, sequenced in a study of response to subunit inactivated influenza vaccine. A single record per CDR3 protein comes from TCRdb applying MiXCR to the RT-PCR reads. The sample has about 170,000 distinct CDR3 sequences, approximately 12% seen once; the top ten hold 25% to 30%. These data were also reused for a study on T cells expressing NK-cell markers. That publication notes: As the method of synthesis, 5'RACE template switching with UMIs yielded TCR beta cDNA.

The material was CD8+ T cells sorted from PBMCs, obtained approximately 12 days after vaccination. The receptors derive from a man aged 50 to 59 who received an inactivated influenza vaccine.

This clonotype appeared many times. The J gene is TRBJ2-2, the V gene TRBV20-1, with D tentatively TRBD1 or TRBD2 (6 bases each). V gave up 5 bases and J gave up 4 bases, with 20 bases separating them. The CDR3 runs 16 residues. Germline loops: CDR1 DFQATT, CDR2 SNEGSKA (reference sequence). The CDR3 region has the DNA TGCAGTGCTCGGCTTGGGGGGCGCATGGGCACCGGGGAGCTGTTTTTT. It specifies CSARLGGRMGTGELFF.

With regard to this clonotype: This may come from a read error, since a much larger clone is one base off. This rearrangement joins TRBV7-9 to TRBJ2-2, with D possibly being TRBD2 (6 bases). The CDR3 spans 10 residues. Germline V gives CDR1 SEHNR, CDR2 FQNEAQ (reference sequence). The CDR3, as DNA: TGTGCTGAGAACACCGGGGGGCTGTTTTTT. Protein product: CAENTGGLFF.

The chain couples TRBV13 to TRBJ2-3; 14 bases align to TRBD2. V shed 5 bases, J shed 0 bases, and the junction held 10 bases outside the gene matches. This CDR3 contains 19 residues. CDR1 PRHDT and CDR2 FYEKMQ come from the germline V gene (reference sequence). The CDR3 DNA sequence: TGTGCCAGCAGCCCCGCCGGGACTAGCGGGGGAGGGAGCACAGATACGCAGTATTTT. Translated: CASSPAGTSGGGSTDTQYF.

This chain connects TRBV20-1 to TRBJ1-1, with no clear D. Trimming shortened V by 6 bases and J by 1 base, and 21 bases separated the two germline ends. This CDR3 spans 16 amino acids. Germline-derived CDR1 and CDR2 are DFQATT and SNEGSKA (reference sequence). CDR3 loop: CSATVGVLTANTEAFF. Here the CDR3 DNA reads TGCAGTGCCACGGTTGGGGTGCTTACAGCGAACACTGAAGCTTTCTTT.

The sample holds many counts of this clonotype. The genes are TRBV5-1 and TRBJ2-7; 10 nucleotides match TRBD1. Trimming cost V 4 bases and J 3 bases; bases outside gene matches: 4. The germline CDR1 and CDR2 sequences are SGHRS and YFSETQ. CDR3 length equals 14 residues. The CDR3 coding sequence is TGCGCCAGCAGCACCGGGACAGGGGTCTACGAGCAGTACTTC. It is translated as CASSTGTGVYEQYF.

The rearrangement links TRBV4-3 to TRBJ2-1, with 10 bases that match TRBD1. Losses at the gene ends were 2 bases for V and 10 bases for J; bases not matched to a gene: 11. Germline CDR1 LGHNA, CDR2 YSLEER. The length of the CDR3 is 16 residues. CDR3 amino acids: CASSQSRDRGFREQFF. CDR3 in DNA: TGCGCCAGCAGCCAATCCCGGGACAGGGGCTTCAGGGAGCAGTTCTTC.

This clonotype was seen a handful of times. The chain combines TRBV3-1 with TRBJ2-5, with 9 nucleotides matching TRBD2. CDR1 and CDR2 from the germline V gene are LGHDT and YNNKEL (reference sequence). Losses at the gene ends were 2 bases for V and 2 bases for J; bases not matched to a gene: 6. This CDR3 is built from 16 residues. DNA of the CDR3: TGTGCCAGCAGCCAACCAGCGGGGGGCCTTCAAGAGACCCAGTACTTC. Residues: CASSQPAGGLQETQYF.

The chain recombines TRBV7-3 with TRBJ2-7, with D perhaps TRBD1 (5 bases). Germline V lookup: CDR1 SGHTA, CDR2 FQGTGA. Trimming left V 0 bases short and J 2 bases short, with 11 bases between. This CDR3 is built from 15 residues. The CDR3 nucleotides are TGTGCCAGCAGCTTAACTTGGCAGGGCGCCTACGAGCAGTACTTC. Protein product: CASSLTWQGAYEQYF.

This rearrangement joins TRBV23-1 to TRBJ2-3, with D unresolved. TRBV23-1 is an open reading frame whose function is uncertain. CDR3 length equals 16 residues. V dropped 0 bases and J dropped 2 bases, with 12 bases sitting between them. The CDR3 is CASSQSPGYYTDTQYF. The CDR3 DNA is TGCGCCAGCAGTCAATCCCCCGGTTATTACACAGATACGCAGTATTTT.

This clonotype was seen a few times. The CDR3 coding sequence is TGTGCCAGCAGTAAGGGACAGTATAATTCACCCCTCCACTTT. Translated: CASSKGQYNSPLHF. V usage is TRBV28 and J usage is TRBJ1-6; 7 bases fit TRBD1. The CDR3 spans 14 residues. V shed 5 bases and J 4 bases; nucleotides not matched to a gene: 2. Germline CDR1 is MDHEN and CDR2 is SYDVKM.

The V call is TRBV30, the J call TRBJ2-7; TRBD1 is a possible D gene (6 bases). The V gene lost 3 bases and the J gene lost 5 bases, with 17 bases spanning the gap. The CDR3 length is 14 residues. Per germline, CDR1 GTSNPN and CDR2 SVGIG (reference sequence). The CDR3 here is CAWSLKQGHNEQYF. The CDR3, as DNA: TGTGCCTGGAGCCTGAAACAGGGACACAACGAGCAGTACTTC.

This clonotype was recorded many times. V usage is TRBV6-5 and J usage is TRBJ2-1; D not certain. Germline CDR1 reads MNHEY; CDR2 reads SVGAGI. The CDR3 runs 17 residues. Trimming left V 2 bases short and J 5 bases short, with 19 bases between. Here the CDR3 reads CASSYPYSRRPHNEQFF. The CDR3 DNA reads TGTGCCAGCAGTTACCCATACAGCAGGAGACCCCACAATGAGCAGTTCTTC.

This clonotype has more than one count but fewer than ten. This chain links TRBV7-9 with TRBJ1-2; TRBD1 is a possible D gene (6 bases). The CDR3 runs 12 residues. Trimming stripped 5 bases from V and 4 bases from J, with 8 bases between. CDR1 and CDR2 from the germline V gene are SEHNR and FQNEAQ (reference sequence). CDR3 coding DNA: TGTGCCAGCAGCCGGACAGCCTATGGCTACACCTTC. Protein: CASSRTAYGYTF.

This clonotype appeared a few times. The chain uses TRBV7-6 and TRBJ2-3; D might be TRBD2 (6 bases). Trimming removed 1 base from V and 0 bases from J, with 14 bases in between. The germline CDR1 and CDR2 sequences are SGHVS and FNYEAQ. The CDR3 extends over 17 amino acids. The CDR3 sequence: CASSLDIAGTSTDTQYF. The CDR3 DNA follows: TGTGCCAGCAGCTTAGATATCGCGGGGACTAGCACAGATACGCAGTATTTT.

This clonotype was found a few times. CDR3 DNA sequence: TGTGCTAGTGGTTGGTTGGGGGAAGAGACCCAGTACTTC. Translated: CASGWLGEETQYF. The chain employs TRBV12-5 and TRBJ2-5, with D possibly called TRBD1 or TRBD2 (5 bases each). There are 13 residues in the CDR3. With 4 bases removed from V and 3 bases from J, the gap between germline ends came to 9 bases. In germline, CDR1 is LGHNT, CDR2 FRNRAP.

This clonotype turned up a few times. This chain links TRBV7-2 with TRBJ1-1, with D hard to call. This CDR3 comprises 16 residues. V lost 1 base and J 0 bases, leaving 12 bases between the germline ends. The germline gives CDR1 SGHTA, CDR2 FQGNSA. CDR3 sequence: CASSLGAAIMNTEAFF. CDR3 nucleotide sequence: TGTGCCAGCAGCTTAGGGGCAGCTATAATGAACACTGAAGCTTTCTTT.

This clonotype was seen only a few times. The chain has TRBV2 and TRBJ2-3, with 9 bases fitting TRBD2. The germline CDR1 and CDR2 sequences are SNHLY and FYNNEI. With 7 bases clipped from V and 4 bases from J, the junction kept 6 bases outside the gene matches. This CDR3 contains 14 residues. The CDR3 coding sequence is TGTGCCAGCATCTCAGCGGGAGGCGCAGATACGCAGTATTTT. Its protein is CASISAGGADTQYF.

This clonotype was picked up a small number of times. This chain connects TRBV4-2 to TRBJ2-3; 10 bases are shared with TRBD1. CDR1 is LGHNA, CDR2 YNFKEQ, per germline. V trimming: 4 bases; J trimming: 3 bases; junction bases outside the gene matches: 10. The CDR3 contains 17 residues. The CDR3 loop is CASSPHPTGGETDTQYF. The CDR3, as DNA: TGTGCCAGCAGCCCCCATCCGACAGGGGGCGAGACAGATACGCAGTATTTT.

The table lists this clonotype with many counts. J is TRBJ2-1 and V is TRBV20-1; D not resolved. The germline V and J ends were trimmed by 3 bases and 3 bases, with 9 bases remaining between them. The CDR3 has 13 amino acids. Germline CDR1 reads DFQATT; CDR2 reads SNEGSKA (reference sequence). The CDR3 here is CSASGLFYNEQFF. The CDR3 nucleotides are TGCAGTGCTAGCGGTCTTTTCTACAATGAGCAGTTCTTC.

This chain's CDR3 is CASSVGAGRITGELFF. The CDR3 nucleotides are TGTGCCAGCAGCGTAGGGGCAGGGAGGATAACCGGGGAGCTGTTTTTT. This chain uses TRBV9 with TRBJ2-2; D is possibly TRBD2 (6 bases). From germline, CDR1 is SGDLS and CDR2 YYNGEE. V dropped 0 bases and J dropped 5 bases, with 14 bases sitting between them. This CDR3 comprises 16 residues.

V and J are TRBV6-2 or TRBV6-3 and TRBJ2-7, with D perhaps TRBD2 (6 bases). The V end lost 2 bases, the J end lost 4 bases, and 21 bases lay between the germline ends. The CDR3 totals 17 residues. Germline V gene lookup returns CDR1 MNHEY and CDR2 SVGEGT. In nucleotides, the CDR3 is TGTGCCAGCAGTTACGGATTTCCCTCGGAGGGCCGGTACGAGCAGTACTTC. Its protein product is CASSYGFPSEGRYEQYF.